The T cell receptor (beta chain) under discussion was sequenced for a study of blood T cell repertoires in COVID-19 (dated by TCRdb to the early 2020s). Regarding the complete study: Samples covering the acute and convalescent phases of COVID-19 were provided by collaborators in the United States, Italy and Spain. The prospective study material was composed of cDNA or gDNA derived from T cells, B-cell-depleted T cells, or PBMCs. Deeply sampled blood TCRbeta repertoires from subjects exposed to, actively infected with, or recovered from COVID-19 were included in the dataset. A freely available public database, intended as a resource for researchers studying the immune response to SARS-CoV-2, is where the repertoires were released. The samples were drawn from two sources: the first 160 participants of the ongoing ImmuneRACE study, and 1,000 to 1,500 subjects contributed by 6 global collaborators. Sample metadata almost always included a de-identified subject ID, COVID-19 status, age in years and sex. Where available, HLA class I and class II types were obtained from metadata supplied by the sample provider rather than from assay-based typing. Study-wide conclusions, independent of this receptor: How much clinical and demographic metadata was included differed by source and by participant, and the metadata was provided uncurated.

With respect to this clone: Which antigen it targets is not known. No per-base quality is available; no much larger clone lies one base away.

Collaborating institutions collected whole blood in K2EDTA tubes following their own protocols. Collaborator samples were shipped for TCRbeta analysis as frozen whole blood, isolated PBMCs, or DNA extracted from either sample type. Spanning cysteine to phenylalanine, the CDR3 consists of 14 amino acids. Of all the DNA, just the CDR3 is kept, 42 bases in frame from base 1. Via the germline V gene, CDR1 is SGHAT and CDR2 FQNNGV. V and J are truncated by 1 base and 4 bases respectively, leaving an intervening sequence of 10 bases. TCRbeta CDR3 regions were amplified from genomic DNA using the immunoSEQ Assay, a bias-controlled multiplex PCR. The authors' analysis ran thus. The number of nucleated cells in each sample was estimated from the amplification of reference gene primers within the assay. To quantify the absolute abundance of each unique TCRbeta CDR3 rearrangement, sequence reads were collapsed and filtered. For each sample, productive Simpson clonality was calculated as the square root of Simpson's diversity index across productive rearrangements. What TCRdb holds here is the immuneACCESS table cut down to in-frame rearrangements. Part of the clones is not present; checked against another copy, under half of the missing clones reflect an unresolved V gene, and the others are unexplained. The DNA was the basis for D and trimming; V, J and clone size are from that table. Here the sample has under 250,000 clones; about four fifths occur a single time. The ten biggest clones cover approximately 4.7% of the sample.

The chain is assembled from TRBV11-2 and TRBJ1-2; TRBD1 could be the D gene, as 5 bases match. The origin of this receptor is a man aged 50 to 60 with active or convalescent COVID-19. The sequencing sample was made of peripheral blood. The CDR3 protein: CASSLAGGTYGYTF. The nucleotide sequence reads TGTGCCAGCAGCTTAGCGGGGGGGACCTATGGCTACACCTTC. Outside the CDR3, residues come from the reference TRBV11-2 and TRBJ1-2 proteins, so the full variable domain is: EAGVAQSPRYKIIEKRQSVAFWCNPISGHATLYWYQQILGQGPKLLIQFQNNGVVDDSQLPKDRFSAERLKGVDSTLKIQPAKLEDSAVYLCASSLAGGTYGYTFGSGTRLTVV.